This paragraph reports one T cell receptor (beta chain). This CDR3 has 15 amino acids. The germline V gene encodes CDR1 SGHVS and CDR2 FQNEAQ. With 5 bases removed from V and 4 bases from J, the gap between germline ends came to 15 bases. Assay: immunoSEQ multiplex PCR; the TCRdb copy retains only in-frame clones and omits some. The repertoire consists of around 220,000 clones, with roughly nine tenths occurring once and the leading ten covering about 2.2%. These data belong to a study of blood T cell repertoires in COVID-19. Overall study: COVID-19 samples from acute and convalescent phases originated in the United States, Italy and Spain.

The sequence derives from a woman between 45 and 65 years old with acute or convalescent COVID-19. The V gene is TRBV7-8, the J gene TRBJ1-3; weak D call: TRBD1 (6 bases). Material: peripheral blood. The CDR3 spells CASSQSRGSGNTIYF. The DNA of the CDR3 is TGTGCCAGCAGCCAAAGCAGGGGTTCCGGAAACACCATATATTTT.